This TCR beta chain was sequenced in a study of Graves' ophthalmopathy and Graves' hyperthyroidism. Exclusion criteria comprised other autoimmune diseases, uncontrolled infections, pregnancy or lactation in patients. The diagnosis combined clinical symptoms, thyroxine, TRAb, thyroid ultrasound and orbital computed tomography scans. This clonotype was counted once. Its antigen is currently unknown. Findings and limits, study-wide: Sensitivity of over 60% and specificity of approximately 72% were achieved by the model that predicted ophthalmopathy progression.

V was pared by 4 bases and J by 5 bases, with 21 bases between. CDR1 SEHNR and CDR2 FQNEAQ come from the germline V gene (reference sequence). There are 17 residues in the CDR3. Amplification from RNA transcripts yielded the TCR beta CDR3 regions. RT-PCR with HTBI primers came first, then second-round multiplex PCR. TCRdb re-analysed the multiplex PCR reads in MiXCR, keeping a single row per CDR3 protein. This sample has roughly 600,000 distinct CDR3 sequences, with under 40% found just once. The sample comprised peripheral blood or thyroid tissue (not recorded which). This sequence was found in an adult man with Graves' hyperthyroidism. This chain uses TRBV7-9 with TRBJ1-5, with D maybe TRBD1 (6 bases). The DNA for the CDR3 is TGTGCCAGCAGCTCCTTTTTACCGACAGGTCTCCATCAGCCCCAGCATTTT. This gives the protein CASSSFLPTGLHQPQHF.